This T cell receptor beta chain was sequenced in a study of T cell repertoires in cytomegalovirus infection (dated by TCRdb to between 2018 and 2021). Background for the entire study: The HLA type of each donor mattered for the analysis, because public TCR beta signatures pointed to carriage of CMV infection along with the matching HLA type.

Sequencing took place on an Illumina HiSeq 1500. TCRdb's own reprocessing of the public reads used fastp at Q25 and MiXCR and kept productive beta chains. All rows with the same CDR3 protein become a single entry with the most common DNA and genes. The sample profile shows fewer than 200,000 distinct CDR3 sequences; approximately 19% of them were found once. The top ten clonotypes cover about 3% of the sample. In regard to this clonotype: It has no known antigen specificity. No much larger clone exists at a distance of one base, and base qualities are not known.

Measured from the cysteine to the phenylalanine, the CDR3 is 14 residues long. Here the CDR3 DNA is all that survives: 42 bases in frame from base 1. V is clipped by 10 bases and J by 5 bases, and the sequence between their germline boundaries is 18 bases long. CDR1 and CDR2 are drawn from the germline V gene: MDHEN, SYDVKM. The full study reports these points: The ex vivo response was dominated by HLA-C-restricted CMV-specific TCR beta clonotypes, which also provided the single most frequent clonotype in two of eight donors. Cumulative frequency of public TCR beta family members discriminated carriers of CMV infection plus the relevant HLA type in this cohort and an independent roughly 320-donor cohort.

The sequenced sample consisted of PBMCs. The rearrangement joined TRBV28 to TRBJ1-5, with the D gene too uncertain to name. The receptor was isolated from a human donor in good health (CMV status not recorded). Some clones in this sample may be carry-over from other donors' samples. The CDR3 protein sequence reads: CAIKTAARDQPQHF. The nucleotides are TGTGCCATCAAGACGGCCGCCCGGGATCAGCCCCAGCATTTT.